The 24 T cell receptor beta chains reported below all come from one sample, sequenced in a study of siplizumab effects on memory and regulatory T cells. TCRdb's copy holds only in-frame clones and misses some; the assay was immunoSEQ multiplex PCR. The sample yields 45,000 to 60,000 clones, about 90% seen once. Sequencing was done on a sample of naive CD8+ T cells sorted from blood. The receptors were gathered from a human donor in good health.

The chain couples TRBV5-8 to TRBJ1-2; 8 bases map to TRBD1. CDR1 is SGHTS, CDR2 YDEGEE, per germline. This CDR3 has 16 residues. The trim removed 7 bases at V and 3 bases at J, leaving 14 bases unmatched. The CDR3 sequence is CASPTDVTGQDYGYTF. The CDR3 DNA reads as TGTGCCAGCCCGACCGACGTAACGGGACAGGACTATGGCTACACCTTC. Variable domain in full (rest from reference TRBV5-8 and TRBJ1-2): EAGVTQSPTHLIKTRGQQATLRCSPISGHTSVYWYQQALGLGLQFLLWYDEGEERNRGNFPPRFSGRQFPNYSSELNVNALELEDSALYLCASPTDVTGQDYGYTFGSGTRLTVV.

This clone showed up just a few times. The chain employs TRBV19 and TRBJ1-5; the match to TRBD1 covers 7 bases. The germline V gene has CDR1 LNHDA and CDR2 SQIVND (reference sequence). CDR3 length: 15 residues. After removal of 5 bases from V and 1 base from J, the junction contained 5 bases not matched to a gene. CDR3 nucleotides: TGTGCCAGTAGTTACTGGGACAGCAGCAATCAGCCCCAGCATTTT. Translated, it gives CASSYWDSSNQPQHF.

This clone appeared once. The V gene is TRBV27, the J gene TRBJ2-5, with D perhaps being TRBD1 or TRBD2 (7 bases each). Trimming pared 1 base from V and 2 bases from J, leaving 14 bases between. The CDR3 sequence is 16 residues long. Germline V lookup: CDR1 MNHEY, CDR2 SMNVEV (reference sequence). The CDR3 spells CASSLLGGTEQETQYF. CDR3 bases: TGTGCCAGCAGTTTATTGGGGGGGACAGAACAAGAGACCCAGTACTTC.

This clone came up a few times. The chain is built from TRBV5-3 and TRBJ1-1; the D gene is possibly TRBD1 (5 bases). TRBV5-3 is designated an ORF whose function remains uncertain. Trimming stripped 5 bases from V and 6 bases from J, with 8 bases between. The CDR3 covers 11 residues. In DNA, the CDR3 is TGTGCCAGAAGAAGGGACTCTGAAGCTTTCTTT. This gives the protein CARRRDSEAFF.

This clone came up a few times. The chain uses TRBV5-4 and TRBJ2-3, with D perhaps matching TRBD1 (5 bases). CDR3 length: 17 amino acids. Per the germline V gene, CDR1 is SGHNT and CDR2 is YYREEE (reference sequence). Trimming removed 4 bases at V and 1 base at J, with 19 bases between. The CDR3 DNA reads TGTGCCAGCAGCGCCCCAAGAGTTGGGGCAGGCACAGATACGCAGTATTTT. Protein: CASSAPRVGAGTDTQYF.

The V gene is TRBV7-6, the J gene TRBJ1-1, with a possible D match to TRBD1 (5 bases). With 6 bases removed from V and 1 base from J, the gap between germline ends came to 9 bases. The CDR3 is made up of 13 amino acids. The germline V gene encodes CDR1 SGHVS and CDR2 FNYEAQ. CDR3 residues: CASSLTENTEAFF. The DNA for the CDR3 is TGTGCCAGCAGTTTGACAGAGAACACTGAAGCTTTCTTT.

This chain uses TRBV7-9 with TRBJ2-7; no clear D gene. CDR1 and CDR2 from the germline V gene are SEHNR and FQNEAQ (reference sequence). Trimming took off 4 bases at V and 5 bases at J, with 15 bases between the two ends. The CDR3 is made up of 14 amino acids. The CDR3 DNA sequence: TGTGCCAGCAGCTCTCCAATGGACGTTCACGAGCAGTACTTC. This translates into CASSSPMDVHEQYF.

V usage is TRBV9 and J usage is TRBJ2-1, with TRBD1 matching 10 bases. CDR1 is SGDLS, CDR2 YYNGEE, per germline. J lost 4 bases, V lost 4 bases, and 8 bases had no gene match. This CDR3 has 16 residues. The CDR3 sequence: CASSPEDRGLYNEQFF. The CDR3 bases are TGTGCCAGCAGCCCCGAAGACAGGGGGCTTTACAATGAGCAGTTCTTC.

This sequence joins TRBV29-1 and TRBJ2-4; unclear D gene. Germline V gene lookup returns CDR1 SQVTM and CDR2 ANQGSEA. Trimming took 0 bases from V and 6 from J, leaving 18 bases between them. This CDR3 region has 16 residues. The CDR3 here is CSVEDGAVMWGNIQYF. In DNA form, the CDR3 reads TGCAGCGTTGAAGACGGCGCCGTTATGTGGGGAAACATTCAGTACTTC.

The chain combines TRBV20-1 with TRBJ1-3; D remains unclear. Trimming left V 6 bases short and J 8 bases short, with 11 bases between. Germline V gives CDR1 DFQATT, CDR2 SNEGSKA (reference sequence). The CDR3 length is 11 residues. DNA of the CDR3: TGCAGTGCCCGCGGTCTGGACACCATATATTTT. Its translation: CSARGLDTIYF.

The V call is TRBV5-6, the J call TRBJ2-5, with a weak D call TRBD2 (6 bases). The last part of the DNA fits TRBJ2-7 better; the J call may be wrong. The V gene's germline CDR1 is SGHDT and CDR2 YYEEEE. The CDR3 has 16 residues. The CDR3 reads CASSPGDLARSYEQYF. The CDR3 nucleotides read TGTGCCAGCAGCCCCGGGGACCTAGCGCGTTCCTACGAGCAGTACTTC.

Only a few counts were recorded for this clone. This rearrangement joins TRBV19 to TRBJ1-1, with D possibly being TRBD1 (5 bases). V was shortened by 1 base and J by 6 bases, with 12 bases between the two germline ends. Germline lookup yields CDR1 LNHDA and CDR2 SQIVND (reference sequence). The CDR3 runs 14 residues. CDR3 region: CASSIGWGSAEAFF. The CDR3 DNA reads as TGTGCCAGTAGTATAGGCTGGGGGTCGGCTGAAGCTTTCTTT. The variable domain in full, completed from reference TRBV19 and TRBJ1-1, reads DGGITQSPKYLFRKEGQNVTLSCEQNLNHDAMYWYRQDPGQGLRLIYYSQIVNDFQKGDIAEGYSVSREKKESFPLTVTSAQKNPTAFYLCASSIGWGSAEAFFGQGTRLTVV.

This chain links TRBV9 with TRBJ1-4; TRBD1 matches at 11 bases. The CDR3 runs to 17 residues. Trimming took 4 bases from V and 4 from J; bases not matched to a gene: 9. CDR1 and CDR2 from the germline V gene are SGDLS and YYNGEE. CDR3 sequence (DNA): TGTGCCAGCAGCCCCGGACAGGGGGCGCGGAGTAATGAAAAACTGTTTTTT. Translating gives CASSPGQGARSNEKLFF.

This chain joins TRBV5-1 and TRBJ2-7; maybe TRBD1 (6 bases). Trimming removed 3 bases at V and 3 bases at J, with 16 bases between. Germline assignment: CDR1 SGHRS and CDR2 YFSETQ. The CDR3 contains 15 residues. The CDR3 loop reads CASSSPGHGVYEQYF. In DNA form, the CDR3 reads TGCGCCAGCAGCTCACCGGGACACGGCGTCTACGAGCAGTACTTC.

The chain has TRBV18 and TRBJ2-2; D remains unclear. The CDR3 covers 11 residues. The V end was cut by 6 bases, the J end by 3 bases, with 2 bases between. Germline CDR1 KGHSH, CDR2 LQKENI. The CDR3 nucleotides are TGTGCCAGCTCCTACACCGGGGAGCTGTTTTTT. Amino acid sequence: CASSYTGELFF.

DNA for the CDR3: TGTGCCAGCAGCTACCGGGACGGAGCCTACGAGCAGTACTTC. This gives the protein CASSYRDGAYEQYF. The chain joins TRBV7-8 to TRBJ2-7, with D perhaps TRBD1 or TRBD2 (5 bases each). The germline CDR1 and CDR2 sequences are SGHVS and FQNEAQ. V was pared by 4 bases and J by 2 bases, with 12 bases between. This CDR3 is 14 amino acids long.

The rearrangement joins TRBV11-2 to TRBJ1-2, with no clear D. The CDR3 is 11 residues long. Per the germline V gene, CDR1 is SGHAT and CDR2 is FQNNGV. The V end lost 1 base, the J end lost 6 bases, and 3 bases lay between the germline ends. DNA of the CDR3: TGTGCCAGCAGCTTAGCTCATGGCTACACCTTC. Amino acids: CASSLAHGYTF.

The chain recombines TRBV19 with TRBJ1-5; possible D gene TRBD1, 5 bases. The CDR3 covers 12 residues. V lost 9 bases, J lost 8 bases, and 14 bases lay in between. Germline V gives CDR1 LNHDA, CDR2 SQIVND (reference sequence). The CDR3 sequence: CASRIWGEPQHF. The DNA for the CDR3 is TGTGCCAGCCGAATCTGGGGCGAGCCCCAGCATTTT.

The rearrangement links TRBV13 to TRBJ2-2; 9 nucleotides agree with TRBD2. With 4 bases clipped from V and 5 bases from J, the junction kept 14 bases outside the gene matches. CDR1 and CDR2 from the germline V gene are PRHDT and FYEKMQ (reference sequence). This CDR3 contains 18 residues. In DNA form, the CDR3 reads TGTGCCAGCAGCTGGACCGTTAGCGGGAGCGGCGGTACCGGGGAGCTGTTTTTT. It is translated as CASSWTVSGSGGTGELFF. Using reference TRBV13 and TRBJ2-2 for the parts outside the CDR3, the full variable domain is AAGVIQSPRHLIKEKRETATLKCYPIPRHDTVYWYQQGPGQDPQFLISFYEKMQSDKGSIPDRFSAQQFSDYHSELNMSSLELGDSALYFCASSWTVSGSGGTGELFFGEGSRLTVL.

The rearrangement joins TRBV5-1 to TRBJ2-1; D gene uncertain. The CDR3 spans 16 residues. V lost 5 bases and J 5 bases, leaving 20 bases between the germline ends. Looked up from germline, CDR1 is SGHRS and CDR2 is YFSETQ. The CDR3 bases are TGCGCCAGCAGGTCAAGTTTTGTCTCGACTCACAATGAGCAGTTCTTC. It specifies CASRSSFVSTHNEQFF.

CDR3 protein: CASSYSGNYGYTF. The CDR3 DNA follows: TGTGCCAGCAGTTACTCAGGGAACTATGGCTACACCTTC. The chain is built from TRBV6-5 and TRBJ1-2; no reliable D call. Trimming pared 0 bases from V and 2 bases from J, leaving 4 bases between. CDR1 MNHEY and CDR2 SVGAGI come from the germline V gene. The CDR3 is 13 amino acids.

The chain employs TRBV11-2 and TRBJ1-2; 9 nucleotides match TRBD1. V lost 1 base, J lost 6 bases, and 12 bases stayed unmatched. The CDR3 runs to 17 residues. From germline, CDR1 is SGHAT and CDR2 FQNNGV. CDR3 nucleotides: TGTGCCAGCAGCTTAGTAGTAATGGGACAGGGTAATCATGGCTACACCTTC. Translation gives CASSLVVMGQGNHGYTF.

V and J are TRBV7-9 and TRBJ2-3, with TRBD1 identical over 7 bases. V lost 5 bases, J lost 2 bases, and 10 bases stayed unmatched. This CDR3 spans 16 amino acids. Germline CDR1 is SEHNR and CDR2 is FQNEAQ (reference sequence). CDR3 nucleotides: TGTGCCAGCAGCCCGTCGACAGGGTCCCACACAGATACGCAGTATTTT. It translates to CASSPSTGSHTDTQYF.

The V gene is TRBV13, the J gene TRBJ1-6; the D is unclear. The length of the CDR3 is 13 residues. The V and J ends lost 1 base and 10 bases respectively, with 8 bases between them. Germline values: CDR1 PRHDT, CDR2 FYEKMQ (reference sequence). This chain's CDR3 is CASSLEVDSPLHF. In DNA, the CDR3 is TGTGCCAGCAGCTTAGAGGTGGACTCACCCCTCCACTTT.